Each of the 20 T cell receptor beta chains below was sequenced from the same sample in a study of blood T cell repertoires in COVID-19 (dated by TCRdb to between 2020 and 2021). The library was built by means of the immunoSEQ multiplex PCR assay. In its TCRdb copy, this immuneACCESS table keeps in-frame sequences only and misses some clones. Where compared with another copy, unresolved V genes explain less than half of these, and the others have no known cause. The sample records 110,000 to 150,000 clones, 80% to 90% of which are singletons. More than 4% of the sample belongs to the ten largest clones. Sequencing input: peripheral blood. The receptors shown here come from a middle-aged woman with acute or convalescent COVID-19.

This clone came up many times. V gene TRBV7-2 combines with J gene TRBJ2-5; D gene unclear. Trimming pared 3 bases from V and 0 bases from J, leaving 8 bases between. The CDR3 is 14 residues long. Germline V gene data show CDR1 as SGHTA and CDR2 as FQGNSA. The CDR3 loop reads CASSLSLHQETQYF. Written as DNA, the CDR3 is TGTGCCAGCAGCTTGAGTCTCCACCAAGAGACCCAGTACTTC.

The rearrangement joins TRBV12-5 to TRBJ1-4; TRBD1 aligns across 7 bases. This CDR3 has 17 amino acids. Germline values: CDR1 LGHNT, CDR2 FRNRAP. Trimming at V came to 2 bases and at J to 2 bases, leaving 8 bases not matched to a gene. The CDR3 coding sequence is TGTGCTAGTGGTTTGCTCGTGACAGGGACTACTAATGAAAAACTGTTTTTT. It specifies CASGLLVTGTTNEKLFF.

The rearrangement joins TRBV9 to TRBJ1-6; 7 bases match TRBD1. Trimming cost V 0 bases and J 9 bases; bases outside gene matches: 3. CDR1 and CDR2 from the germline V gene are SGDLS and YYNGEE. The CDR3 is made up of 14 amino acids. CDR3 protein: CASSVAYRGSPLHF. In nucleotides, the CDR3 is TGTGCCAGCAGCGTAGCTTACAGGGGTTCACCCCTCCACTTT.

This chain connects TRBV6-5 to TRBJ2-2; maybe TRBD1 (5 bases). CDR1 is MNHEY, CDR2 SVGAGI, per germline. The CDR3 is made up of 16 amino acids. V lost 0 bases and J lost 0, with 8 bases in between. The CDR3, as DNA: TGTGCCAGCAGTTACTCGGACACCGCGAACACCGGGGAGCTGTTTTTT. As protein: CASSYSDTANTGELFF.

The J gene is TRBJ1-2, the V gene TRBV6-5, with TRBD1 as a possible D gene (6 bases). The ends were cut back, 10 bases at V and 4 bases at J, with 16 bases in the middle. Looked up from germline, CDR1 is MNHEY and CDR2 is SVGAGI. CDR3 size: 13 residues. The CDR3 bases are TGTGCCATCCGGGGGGGGGCGGGCTATGGCTACACCTTC. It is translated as CAIRGGAGYGYTF.

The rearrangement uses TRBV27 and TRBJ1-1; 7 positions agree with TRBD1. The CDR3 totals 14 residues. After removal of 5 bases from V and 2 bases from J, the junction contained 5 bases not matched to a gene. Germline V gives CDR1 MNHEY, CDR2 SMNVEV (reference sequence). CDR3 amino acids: CASSRGQVNTEAFF. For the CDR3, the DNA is TGTGCCAGCAGTCGCGGACAGGTCAACACTGAAGCTTTCTTT.

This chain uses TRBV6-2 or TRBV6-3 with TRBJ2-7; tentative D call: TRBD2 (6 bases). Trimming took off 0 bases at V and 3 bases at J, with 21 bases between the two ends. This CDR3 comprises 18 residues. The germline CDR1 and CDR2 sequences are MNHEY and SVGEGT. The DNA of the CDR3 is TGTGCCAGCAGTTACTCGTGGTCTTTCGGGGGATCCGTCTACGAGCAGTACTTC. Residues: CASSYSWSFGGSVYEQYF.

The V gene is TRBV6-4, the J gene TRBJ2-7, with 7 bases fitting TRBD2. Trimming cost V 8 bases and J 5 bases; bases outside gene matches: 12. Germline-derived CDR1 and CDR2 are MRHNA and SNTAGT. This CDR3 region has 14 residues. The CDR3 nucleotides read TGTGCCAGCCCTTCCGTGGGGGGGGACGACGAGCAGTACTTC. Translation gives CASPSVGGDDEQYF.

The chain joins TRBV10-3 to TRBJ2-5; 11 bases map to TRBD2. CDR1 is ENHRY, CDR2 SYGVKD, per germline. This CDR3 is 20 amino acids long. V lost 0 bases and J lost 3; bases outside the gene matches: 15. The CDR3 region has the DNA TGTGCCATCAGTGAGTCGAATATGGTGCGTCCGGGACTAGCGGAAGAGACCCAGTACTTC. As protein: CAISESNMVRPGLAEETQYF.

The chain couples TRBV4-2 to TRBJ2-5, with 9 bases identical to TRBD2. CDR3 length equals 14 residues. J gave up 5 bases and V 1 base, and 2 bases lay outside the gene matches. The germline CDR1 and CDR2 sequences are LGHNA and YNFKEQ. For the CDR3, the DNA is TGTGCCAGCAGCCAAGCGGCGGGAGGGGAGACCCAGTACTTC. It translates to CASSQAAGGETQYF.

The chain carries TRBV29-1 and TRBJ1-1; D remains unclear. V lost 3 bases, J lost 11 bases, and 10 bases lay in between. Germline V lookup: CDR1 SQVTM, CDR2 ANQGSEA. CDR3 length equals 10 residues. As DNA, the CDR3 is TGCAGCGTTGATCCCCTCCAGGCTTTCTTT. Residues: CSVDPLQAFF. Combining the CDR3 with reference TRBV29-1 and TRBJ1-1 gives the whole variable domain SAVISQKPSRDICQRGTSLTIQCQVDSQVTMMFWYRQQPGQSLTLIATANQGSEATYESGFVIDKFPISRPNLTFSTLTVSNMSPEDSSIYLCSVDPLQAFFGQGTRLTVV.

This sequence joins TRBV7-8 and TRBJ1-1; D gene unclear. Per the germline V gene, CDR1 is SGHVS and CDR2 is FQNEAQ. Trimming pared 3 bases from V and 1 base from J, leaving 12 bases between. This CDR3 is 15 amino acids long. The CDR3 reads CASSLRRLQNTEAFF. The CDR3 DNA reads TGTGCCAGCAGCTTGAGGCGGCTGCAGAACACTGAAGCTTTCTTT. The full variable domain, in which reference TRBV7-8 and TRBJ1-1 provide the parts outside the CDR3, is GAGVSQSPRYKVAKRGQDVALRCDPISGHVSLFWYQQALGQGPEFLTYFQNEAQLDKSGLPSDRFFAERPEGSVSTLKIQRTQQEDSAVYLCASSLRRLQNTEAFFGQGTRLTVV.

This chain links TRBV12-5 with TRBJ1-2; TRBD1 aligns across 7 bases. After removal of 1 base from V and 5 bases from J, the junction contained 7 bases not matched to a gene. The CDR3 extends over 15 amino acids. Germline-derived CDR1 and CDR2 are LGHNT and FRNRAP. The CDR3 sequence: CASGLGQGSIYGYTF. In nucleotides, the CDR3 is TGTGCTAGTGGTTTGGGACAGGGTTCAATTTATGGCTACACCTTC.

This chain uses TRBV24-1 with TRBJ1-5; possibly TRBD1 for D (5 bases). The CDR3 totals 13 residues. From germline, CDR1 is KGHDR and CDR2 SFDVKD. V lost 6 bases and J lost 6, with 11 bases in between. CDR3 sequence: CATSSGMGQPQHF. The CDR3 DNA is TGTGCCACCAGTTCAGGGATGGGTCAGCCCCAGCATTTT.

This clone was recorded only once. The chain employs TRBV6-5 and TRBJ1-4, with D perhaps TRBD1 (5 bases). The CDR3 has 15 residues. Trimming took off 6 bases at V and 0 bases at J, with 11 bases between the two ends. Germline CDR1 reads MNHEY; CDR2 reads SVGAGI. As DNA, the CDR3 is TGTGCCAGCAGGCCAGGGCCCGCAACTAATGAAAAACTGTTTTTT. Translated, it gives CASRPGPATNEKLFF.

CDR3 protein: CASSLVEGWRINYGYTF. CDR3 coding DNA: TGTGCCAGCAGCTTAGTGGAGGGTTGGAGAATTAACTATGGCTACACCTTC. The chain is built from TRBV7-9 and TRBJ1-2; D not resolved. Germline-derived CDR1 and CDR2 are SEHNR and FQNEAQ (reference sequence). Trimming left V 1 base short and J 1 base short, with 16 bases between. The CDR3 has 17 amino acids.

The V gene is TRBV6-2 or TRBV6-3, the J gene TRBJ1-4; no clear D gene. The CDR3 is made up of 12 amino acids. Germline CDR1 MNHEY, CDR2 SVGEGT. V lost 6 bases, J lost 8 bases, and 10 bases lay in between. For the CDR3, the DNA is TGTGCCAGCAGCCCCCGTCGGGAAAAACTGTTTTTT. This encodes CASSPRREKLFF.

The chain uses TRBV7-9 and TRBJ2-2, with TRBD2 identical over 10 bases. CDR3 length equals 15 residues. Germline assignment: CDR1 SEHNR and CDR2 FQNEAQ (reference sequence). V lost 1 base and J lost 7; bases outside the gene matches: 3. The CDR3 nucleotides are TGTGCCAGCAGCTTAGTTAGCGGGAGGATCGGGGAGCTGTTTTTT. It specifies CASSLVSGRIGELFF.

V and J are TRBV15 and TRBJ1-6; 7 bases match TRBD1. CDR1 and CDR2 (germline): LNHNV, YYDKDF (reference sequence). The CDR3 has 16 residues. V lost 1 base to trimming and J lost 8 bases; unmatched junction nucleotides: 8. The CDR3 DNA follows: TGTGCCACCAGCAGAGCAGGAGGGACAGTAGATTCACCCCTCCACTTT. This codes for CATSRAGGTVDSPLHF.

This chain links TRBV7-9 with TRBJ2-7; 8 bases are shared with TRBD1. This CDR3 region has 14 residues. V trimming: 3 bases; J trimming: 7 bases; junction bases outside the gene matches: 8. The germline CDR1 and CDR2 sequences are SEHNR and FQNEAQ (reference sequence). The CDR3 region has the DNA TGTGCCAGCAGCTTCGGACAGGGAGAGGGGGAGCAGTACTTC. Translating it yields CASSFGQGEGEQYF.